Following are 8 T cell receptor beta chains from one sample sequenced in a study of blood T cell repertoires in COVID-19. Generated by immunoSEQ multiplex PCR, the TCRdb table keeps only in-frame clones and is missing some. The sample has approximately 170,000 clones, 81% seen once. The sample consisted of peripheral blood. The receptor source for this set is a man aged 55-75 years with active or convalescent COVID-19.

DNA for the CDR3: TGTGCCAGCAGCTTCGACATGGTTGGCGGGGAGCTGTTTTTT. Encoded protein: CASSFDMVGGELFF. The chain couples TRBV5-6 to TRBJ2-2; no reliable D call. The V gene lost 2 bases and the J gene lost 7 bases, with 12 bases spanning the gap. This CDR3 contains 14 residues. Germline CDR1 is SGHDT and CDR2 is YYEEEE.

The rearrangement uses TRBV7-9 and TRBJ2-3; tentatively, D is TRBD2 (5 bases). Germline CDR1 SEHNR, CDR2 FQNEAQ (reference sequence). Between the trimmed V and J ends, which lost 7 bases and 4 bases, there was a span of 12 bases. This CDR3 has 13 residues. In DNA form, the CDR3 reads TGTGCCAGCACCCCACGGGGTGCAGATACGCAGTATTTT. Its translation: CASTPRGADTQYF.

The chain links TRBV11-2 to TRBJ1-2; D gene ambiguous. The germline CDR1 and CDR2 sequences are SGHAT and FQNNGV. This CDR3 contains 15 residues. Trimming shortened V by 5 bases and J by 2 bases, and 15 bases separated the two germline ends. This chain's CDR3 is CASSPAGSLNYGYTF. CDR3 bases: TGTGCCAGCAGCCCGGCGGGATCCCTGAACTATGGCTACACCTTC.

Worth noting for this clone: One end of the junction is discordant with germline, which a read error may explain. This chain links TRBV24-1 with TRBJ1-5; TRBD1 might be the D (6 bases). Germline CDR1 KGHDR, CDR2 SFDVKD. The CDR3 covers 13 residues. CDR3: CATSTGPNRPQHF. In nucleotides, the CDR3 is TGTGCCACCAGCACAGGGCCCAATCGGCCCCAGCATTTT.

The chain uses TRBV18 and TRBJ1-2, with 7 bases fitting TRBD1. This CDR3 has 17 residues. The V segment lost 4 bases and the J segment 1 base; nucleotides outside the gene matches: 12. Germline V lookup: CDR1 KGHSH, CDR2 LQKENI. CDR3 region: CASSHKTGDVYNYGYTF. CDR3 bases: TGTGCCAGCTCACACAAAACAGGGGATGTTTATAACTATGGCTACACCTTC.

J is TRBJ1-1 and V is TRBV19, with no clear D. Germline loops: CDR1 LNHDA, CDR2 SQIVND (reference sequence). CDR3 length: 13 residues. V lost 5 bases, J lost 1 base, and 8 bases lay in between. CDR3 in amino acids: CASSARRNTEAFF. In nucleotides, the CDR3 is TGTGCCAGTAGTGCCAGGCGGAACACTGAAGCTTTCTTT.

The rearrangement links TRBV28 to TRBJ2-3; the D gene is possibly TRBD2 (6 bases). The ends were cut back, 6 bases at V and 6 bases at J, with 25 bases in the middle. The germline gives CDR1 MDHEN, CDR2 SYDVKM. This CDR3 region has 17 residues. The DNA for the CDR3 is TGTGCCAGCAGCTGGGTGTCTGCGGGACCCTCGGGGGATACGCAGTATTTT. Amino acids: CASSWVSAGPSGDTQYF.

This clone was recorded only once. The V and J genes are TRBV2 and TRBJ1-2; D uncertain. The CDR3 covers 11 residues. CDR1 is SNHLY and CDR2 is FYNNEI in the germline V gene. V shed 4 bases and J shed 5 bases, with 5 bases lying between them. CDR3 sequence: CASSVVYGYTF. CDR3 sequence (DNA): TGTGCCAGCAGTGTAGTTTATGGCTACACCTTC. The full variable domain, with the rest looked up from reference TRBV2 and TRBJ1-2, is EPEVTQTPSHQVTQMGQEVILRCVPISNHLYFYWYRQILGQKVEFLVSFYNNEISEKSEIFDDQFSVERPDGSNFTLKIRSTKLEDSAMYFCASSVVYGYTFGSGTRLTVV.